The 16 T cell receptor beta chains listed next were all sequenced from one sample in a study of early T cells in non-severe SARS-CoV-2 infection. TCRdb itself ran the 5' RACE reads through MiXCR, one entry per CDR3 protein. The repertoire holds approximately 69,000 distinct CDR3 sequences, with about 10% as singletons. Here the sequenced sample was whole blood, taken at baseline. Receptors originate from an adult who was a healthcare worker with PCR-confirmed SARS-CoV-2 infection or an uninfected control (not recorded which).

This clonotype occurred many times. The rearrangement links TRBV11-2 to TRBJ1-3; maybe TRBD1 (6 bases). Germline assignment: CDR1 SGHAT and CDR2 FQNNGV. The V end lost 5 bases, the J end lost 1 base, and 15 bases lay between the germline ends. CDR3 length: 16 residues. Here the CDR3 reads CASSPQWGRSGNTIYF. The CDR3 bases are TGTGCCAGCAGCCCGCAGTGGGGGCGGTCTGGAAACACCATATATTTT.

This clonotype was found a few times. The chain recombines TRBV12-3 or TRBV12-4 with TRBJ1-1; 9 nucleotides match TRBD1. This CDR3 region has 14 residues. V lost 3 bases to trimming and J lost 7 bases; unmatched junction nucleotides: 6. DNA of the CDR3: TGTGCCAGCAGTTTTACCGGGACAGGGCTTGAAGCTTTCTTT. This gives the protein CASSFTGTGLEAFF.

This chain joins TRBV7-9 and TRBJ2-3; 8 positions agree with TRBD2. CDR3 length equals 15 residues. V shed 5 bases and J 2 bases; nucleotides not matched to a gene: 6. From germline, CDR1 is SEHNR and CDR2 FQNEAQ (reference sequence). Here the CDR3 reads CASSRTSGFTDTQYF. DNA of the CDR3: TGTGCCAGCAGCCGAACTAGCGGATTCACAGATACGCAGTATTTT.

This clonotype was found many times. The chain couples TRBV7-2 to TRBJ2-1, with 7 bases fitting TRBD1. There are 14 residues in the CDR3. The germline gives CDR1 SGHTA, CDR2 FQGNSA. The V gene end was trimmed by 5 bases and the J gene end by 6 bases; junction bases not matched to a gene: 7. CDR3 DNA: TGTGCCAGCAGCCGACAGGGTCTTCGCAATGAGCAGTTCTTC. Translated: CASSRQGLRNEQFF.

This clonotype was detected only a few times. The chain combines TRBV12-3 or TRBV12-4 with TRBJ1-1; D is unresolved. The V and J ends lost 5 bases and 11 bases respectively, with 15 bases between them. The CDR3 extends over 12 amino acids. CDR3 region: CASSPQTETAFF. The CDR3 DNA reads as TGTGCCAGCAGTCCCCAGACGGAGACGGCTTTCTTT.

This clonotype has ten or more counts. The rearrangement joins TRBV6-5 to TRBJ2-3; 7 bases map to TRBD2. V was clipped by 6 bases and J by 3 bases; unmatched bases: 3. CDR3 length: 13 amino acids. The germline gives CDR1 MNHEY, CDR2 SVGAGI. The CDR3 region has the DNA TGTGCCAGCAGGAAGGGAGGGACAGATACGCAGTATTTT. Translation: CASRKGGTDTQYF.

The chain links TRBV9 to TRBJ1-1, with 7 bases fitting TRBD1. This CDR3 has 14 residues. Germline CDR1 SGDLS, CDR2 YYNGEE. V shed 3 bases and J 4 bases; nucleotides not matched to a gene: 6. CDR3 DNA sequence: TGTGCCAGCAGCGCGACAGGGTATCCCACTGAAGCTTTCTTT. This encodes CASSATGYPTEAFF.

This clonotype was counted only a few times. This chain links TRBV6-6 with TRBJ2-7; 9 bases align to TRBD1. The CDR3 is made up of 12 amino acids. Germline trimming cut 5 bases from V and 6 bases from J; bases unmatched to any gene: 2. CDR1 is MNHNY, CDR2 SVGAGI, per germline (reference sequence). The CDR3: CASSHRGPEQYF. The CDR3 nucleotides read TGTGCCAGCAGTCACAGGGGGCCCGAGCAGTACTTC.

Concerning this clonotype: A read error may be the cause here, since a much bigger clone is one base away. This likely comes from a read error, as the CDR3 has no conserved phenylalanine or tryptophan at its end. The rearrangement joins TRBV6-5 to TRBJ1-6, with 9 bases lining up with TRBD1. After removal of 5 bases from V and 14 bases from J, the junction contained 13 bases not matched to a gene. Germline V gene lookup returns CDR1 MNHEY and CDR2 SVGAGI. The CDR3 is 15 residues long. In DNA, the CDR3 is TGTGCCAGCAGTCGATCGGGACAGGGTATGCAAACCCTCCACTCT. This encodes CASSRSGQGMQTLHS.

CDR3 in DNA: TGTGCCAGCAGGCGGGAGGGATCAGATACGCAGTATTTT. This translates into CASRREGSDTQYF. The rearrangement uses TRBV6-1 and TRBJ2-3, with TRBD2 matching over 9 bases. Per the germline V gene, CDR1 is MNHNS and CDR2 is SASEGT. V shed 6 bases, J shed 4 bases, and the junction held 2 bases outside the gene matches. This CDR3 has 13 residues.

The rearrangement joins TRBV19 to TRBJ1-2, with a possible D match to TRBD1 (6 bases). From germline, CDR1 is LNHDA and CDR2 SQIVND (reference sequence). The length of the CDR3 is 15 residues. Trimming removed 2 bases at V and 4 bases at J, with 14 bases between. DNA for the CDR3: TGTGCCAGTAGTATAACGTCAGGGGATGTCTATGGCTACACCTTC. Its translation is CASSITSGDVYGYTF.

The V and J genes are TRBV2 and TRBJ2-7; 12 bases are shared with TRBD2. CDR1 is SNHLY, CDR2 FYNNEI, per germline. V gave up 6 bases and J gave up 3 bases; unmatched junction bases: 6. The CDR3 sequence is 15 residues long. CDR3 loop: CASSLRTSGIYEQYF. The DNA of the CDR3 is TGTGCCAGCAGCCTCAGGACTAGCGGGATCTACGAGCAGTACTTC.

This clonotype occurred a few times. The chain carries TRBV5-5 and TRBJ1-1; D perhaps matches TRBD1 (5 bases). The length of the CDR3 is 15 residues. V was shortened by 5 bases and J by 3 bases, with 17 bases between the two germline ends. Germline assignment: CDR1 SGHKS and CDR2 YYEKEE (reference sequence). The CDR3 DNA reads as TGTGCCAGCAGTTCTACCGGGACGTTGGACACTGAAGCTTTCTTT. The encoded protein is CASSSTGTLDTEAFF.

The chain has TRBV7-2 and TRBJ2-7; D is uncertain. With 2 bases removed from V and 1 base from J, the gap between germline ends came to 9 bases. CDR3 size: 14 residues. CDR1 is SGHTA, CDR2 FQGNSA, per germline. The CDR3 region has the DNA TGTGCCAGCAGCTTAAGCCAGACGTCCTACGAGCAGTACTTC. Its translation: CASSLSQTSYEQYF.

CDR3 residues: CASAPPGANVLTF. The CDR3 coding sequence is TGTGCTAGTGCCCCACCTGGGGCCAACGTCCTGACTTTC. The V gene is TRBV12-5, the J gene TRBJ2-6, with D hard to call. This CDR3 spans 13 amino acids. Germline lookup yields CDR1 LGHNT and CDR2 FRNRAP. V lost 7 bases to trimming and J lost 2 bases, with 6 bases between them.

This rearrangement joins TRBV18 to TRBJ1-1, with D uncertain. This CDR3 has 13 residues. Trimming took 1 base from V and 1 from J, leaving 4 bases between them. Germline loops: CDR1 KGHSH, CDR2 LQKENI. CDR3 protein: CASSPQANTEAFF. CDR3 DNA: TGTGCCAGCTCACCACAGGCGAACACTGAAGCTTTCTTT.